This T cell receptor beta chain comes out of a study of Tregs in tolerant kidney transplant recipients. Findings and caveats of the study: Biological reproducibility was not directly addressed in this study. Validation in larger populations is needed because few patients were studied. Activated donor B cell expansion appeared to reveal the most relevant donor-specific TCRbeta repertoire.

V was clipped by 3 bases and J by 4 bases, with 15 bases between them. The CDR3 consists of 15 residues. Germline CDR1 and CDR2: LNHDA and SQIVND (reference sequence). This table comes from immunoSEQ multiplex PCR, and its TCRdb copy is limited to in-frame clones, with some not included. The repertoire includes about 240,000 clones, about four fifths of them detected once, and about 0.64% sits in the top ten. CD4+CD25+CD127- Tregs, CD4+CD25- non-Tregs, CD4 and CD8 cells were sorted. Turning to this clone: Antigen: not known.

This clonotype was obtained from a human donor in good health. Sequencing used CD4+ T cells from blood. The rearrangement joins TRBV19 to TRBJ1-2; the D gene is possibly TRBD1 (6 bases). The CDR3 reads CASSIAGRGGYGYTF. The DNA for the CDR3 is TGTGCCAGTAGTATTGCGGGCCGAGGGGGCTATGGCTACACCTTC.